This TCR beta chain was sequenced in a study of OX40 agonist ivuxolimab in advanced cancers. The CDR3 runs 18 residues. Per germline, CDR1 SGDLS and CDR2 YYNGEE. V was cut by 4 bases and J by 3 bases, with 24 bases left in between. Method: immunoSEQ multiplex PCR; TCRdb's copy keeps in-frame clones and lacks some. Of tens of thousands of clones in the sample, about three quarters were seen once. The genes are TRBV9 and TRBJ2-3; D tentatively fits TRBD1 or TRBD2 (7 bases each). The receptor was derived from an adult with an advanced solid tumor such as melanoma, head and neck, liver or kidney cancer. Material: CD4+ or CD8+ T cells sorted from blood, obtained in a trial of the OX40 agonist ivuxolimab. The CDR3 sequence: CASSPRGGGSIGTDTQYF. CDR3 sequence (DNA): TGTGCCAGCAGCCCCAGGGGGGGCGGGAGTATTGGTACAGATACGCAGTATTTT.